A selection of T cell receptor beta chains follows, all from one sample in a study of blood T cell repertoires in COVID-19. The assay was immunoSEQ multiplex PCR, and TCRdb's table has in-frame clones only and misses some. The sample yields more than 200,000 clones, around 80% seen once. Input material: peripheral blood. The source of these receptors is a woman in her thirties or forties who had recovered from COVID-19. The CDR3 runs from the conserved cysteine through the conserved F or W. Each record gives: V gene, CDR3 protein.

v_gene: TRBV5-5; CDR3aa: CASSLQRGTDTQYF
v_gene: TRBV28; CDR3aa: CASIESGGSRNTIYF
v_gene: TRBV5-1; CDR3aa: CASSQNFPGTAFNSPLHF
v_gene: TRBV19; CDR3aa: CASNTVGQGDNEQFF
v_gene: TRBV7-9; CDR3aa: CASSLSGTGTEQYF
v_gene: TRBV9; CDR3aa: CASSVGPRRGDSPLHF
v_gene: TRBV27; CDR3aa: CASSPTGTGYYEQYF
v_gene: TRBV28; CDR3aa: CASSRVNYGYTF
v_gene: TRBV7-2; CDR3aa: CASSLVGQSNYGYTF
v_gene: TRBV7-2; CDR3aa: CASSLMGHQPQHF
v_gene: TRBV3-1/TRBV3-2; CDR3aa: CASSQESGGYTF
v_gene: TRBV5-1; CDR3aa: CASSLEGAGNYGYTF
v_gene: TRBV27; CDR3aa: CASRRTGLNYGYTF
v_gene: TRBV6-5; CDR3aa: CASMMTGFSSPLHF
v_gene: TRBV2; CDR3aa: CASSESRQGKFF
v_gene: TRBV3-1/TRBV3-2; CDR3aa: CASSPRGASGNEETQYF
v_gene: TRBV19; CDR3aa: CATSLTGEYGYTF
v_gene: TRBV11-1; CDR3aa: CASSSGATNEKLFF
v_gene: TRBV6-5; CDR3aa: CASSTDKNEKLFF
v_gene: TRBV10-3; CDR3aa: CAIREAGEAGGTGELFF
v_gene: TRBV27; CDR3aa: CASSLFGTRPTEAFF
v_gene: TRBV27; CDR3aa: CASSLFRNQPQHF
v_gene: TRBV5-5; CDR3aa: CASSLWGENGNTIYF
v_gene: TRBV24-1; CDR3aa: CATGGGGSSYNEQFF
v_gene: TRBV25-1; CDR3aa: CASGSDTSNYGYTF
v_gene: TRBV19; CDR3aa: CASSIRLQGYEQYF
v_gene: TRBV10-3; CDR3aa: CAIGNRGPFYGYTF
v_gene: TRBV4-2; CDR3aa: CASSQPTGASTGELFF
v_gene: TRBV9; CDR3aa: CASSALTVNTEAFF
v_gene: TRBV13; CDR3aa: CASSLGQGLSYGYTF
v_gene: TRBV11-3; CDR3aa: CASSLGRRGRADTEAFF
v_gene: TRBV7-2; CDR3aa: CASRAFAGGTEAFF
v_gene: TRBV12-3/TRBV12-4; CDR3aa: CASSLRGEQFF
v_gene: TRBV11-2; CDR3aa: CASSLGQGRTEAFF
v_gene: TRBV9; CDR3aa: CASSPAGGTDQPQHF